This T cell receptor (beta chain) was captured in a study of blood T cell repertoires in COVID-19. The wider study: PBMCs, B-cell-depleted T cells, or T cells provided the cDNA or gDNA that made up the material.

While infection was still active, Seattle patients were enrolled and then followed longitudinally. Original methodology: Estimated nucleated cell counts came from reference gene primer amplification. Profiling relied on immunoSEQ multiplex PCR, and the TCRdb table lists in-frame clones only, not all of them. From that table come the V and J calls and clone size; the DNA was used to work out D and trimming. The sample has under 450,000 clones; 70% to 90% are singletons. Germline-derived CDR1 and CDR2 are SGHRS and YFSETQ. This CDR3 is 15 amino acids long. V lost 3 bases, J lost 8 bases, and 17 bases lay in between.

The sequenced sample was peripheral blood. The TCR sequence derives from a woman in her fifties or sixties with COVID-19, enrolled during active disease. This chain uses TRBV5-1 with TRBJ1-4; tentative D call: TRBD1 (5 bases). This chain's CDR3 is CASSSPDRGGEKLFF. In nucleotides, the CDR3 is TGCGCCAGCAGCTCTCCGGATAGGGGAGGGGAAAAACTGTTTTTT.